The rows below give T cell receptor beta chains drawn from one sample of a study of T cells after yellow fever vaccination. TCRdb passed the 5' RACE reads through MiXCR, listing each CDR3 protein once. Here the sample spans some 200,000 distinct CDR3 sequences, roughly 11% being singletons. The sequencing used CD8+ T cells sorted from PBMCs, collected 15 days after the yellow fever booster vaccination. The source is a man between 18 and 35 years old who received the YFV17D yellow fever vaccine. The CDR3 runs from the conserved cysteine through the conserved F or W. Fields, in order: V gene, CDR3 length, D gene, clone size, J gene, CDR3 protein, CDR3 DNA. A D gene is named only where the DNA matches it firmly. Size is stated for part of the rows, as once, few or many counts, or as a class when the clone is expanded.

v_call: TRBV5-1
cdr3_length: 18
d_call: TRBD2
clone_size: few
j_call: TRBJ2-3
cdr3_aa: CASSLAETSGGGTDTQYF
cdr3_nt: TGCGCCAGCAGCTTGGCCGAAACTAGCGGGGGGGGCACAGATACGCAGTATTTT

v_call: TRBV6-2/TRBV6-3
cdr3_length: 14
d_call: TRBD1
clone_size: once
j_call: TRBJ1-1
cdr3_aa: CASRRQGWDTEAFF
cdr3_nt: TGTGCCAGCAGACGACAGGGATGGGACACTGAAGCTTTCTTT

v_call: TRBV6-2/TRBV6-3
cdr3_length: 17
d_call: -
clone_size: -
j_call: TRBJ2-3
cdr3_aa: CASSPPPGTMRMDTQYF
cdr3_nt: TGTGCCAGCAGTCCACCGCCAGGGACAATGAGAATGGATACGCAGTATTTT

v_call: TRBV29-1
cdr3_length: 13
d_call: -
clone_size: -
j_call: TRBJ2-3
cdr3_aa: CSVDGSTTDTQYF
cdr3_nt: TGCAGCGTTGATGGCTCCACCACAGATACGCAGTATTTT

v_call: TRBV4-1
cdr3_length: 14
d_call: -
clone_size: -
j_call: TRBJ1-1
cdr3_aa: CASSQEPMGYEAFF
cdr3_nt: TGCGCCAGCAGCCAAGAACCAATGGGGTATGAAGCTTTCTTT

v_call: TRBV6-6
cdr3_length: 10
d_call: -
clone_size: -
j_call: TRBJ1-4
cdr3_aa: CASGLSKLFF
cdr3_nt: TGTGCCAGCGGGCTTAGTAAACTGTTTTTT

v_call: TRBV4-1
cdr3_length: 16
d_call: -
clone_size: -
j_call: TRBJ2-1
cdr3_aa: CASSQSRISTPHEQFF
cdr3_nt: TGCGCCAGCAGCCAAAGTAGGATTTCCACCCCCCATGAGCAGTTCTTC

v_call: TRBV7-9
cdr3_length: 14
d_call: -
clone_size: -
j_call: TRBJ2-7
cdr3_aa: CASSLGEGTYEQYF
cdr3_nt: TGTGCCAGCAGCTTAGGTGAGGGAACCTACGAGCAGTACTTC

v_call: TRBV20-1
cdr3_length: 15
d_call: -
clone_size: few
j_call: TRBJ2-2
cdr3_aa: CSARVRGPNTGELFF
cdr3_nt: TGCAGTGCTAGAGTTCGGGGCCCAAACACCGGGGAGCTGTTTTTT

v_call: TRBV11-2
cdr3_length: 13
d_call: TRBD1
clone_size: many
j_call: TRBJ2-5
cdr3_aa: CASRSGGQETQYF
cdr3_nt: TGTGCCAGCAGATCAGGGGGCCAAGAGACCCAGTACTTC

v_call: TRBV6-2/TRBV6-3
cdr3_length: 12
d_call: -
clone_size: once
j_call: TRBJ1-5
cdr3_aa: CACSYGGQPQHF
cdr3_nt: TGTGCCTGCAGTTACGGGGGTCAGCCCCAGCATTTT

v_call: TRBV6-2/TRBV6-3
cdr3_length: 12
d_call: -
clone_size: -
j_call: TRBJ2-3
cdr3_aa: CAAGTSTDTQYF
cdr3_nt: TGTGCCGCCGGGACTAGCACAGATACGCAGTATTTT

v_call: TRBV27
cdr3_length: 16
d_call: TRBD2
clone_size: many
j_call: TRBJ2-2
cdr3_aa: CASRPPGRGGAGELFF
cdr3_nt: TGTGCCAGCAGGCCCCCCGGTCGGGGGGGCGCCGGGGAGCTGTTTTTT

v_call: TRBV6-1
cdr3_length: 17
d_call: -
clone_size: -
j_call: TRBJ1-5
cdr3_aa: CASLLRSWSYSNQPQHF
cdr3_nt: TGTGCCAGCCTCTTGAGAAGTTGGAGTTATAGCAATCAGCCCCAGCATTTT

v_call: TRBV6-1
cdr3_length: 15
d_call: -
clone_size: few
j_call: TRBJ1-2
cdr3_aa: CASMVRATLFRGYTF
cdr3_nt: TGTGCCAGCATGGTACGGGCCACTCTTTTTCGCGGCTACACCTTC

v_call: TRBV7-9
cdr3_length: 15
d_call: TRBD1
clone_size: once
j_call: TRBJ1-2
cdr3_aa: CASSSVDREGYGYTF
cdr3_nt: TGTGCCAGCAGCTCTGTGGACAGGGAGGGCTATGGCTACACCTTC

v_call: TRBV7-9
cdr3_length: 15
d_call: -
clone_size: -
j_call: TRBJ2-4
cdr3_aa: CASSPRQGGGNIQYF
cdr3_nt: TGTGCCAGCAGCCCCAGACAGGGTGGAGGGAACATTCAGTACTTC

v_call: TRBV7-9
cdr3_length: 12
d_call: TRBD1
clone_size: few
j_call: TRBJ1-2
cdr3_aa: CAIRQGNYGYTF
cdr3_nt: TGTGCCATACGACAGGGTAACTATGGCTACACCTTC

v_call: TRBV29-1
cdr3_length: 12
d_call: -
clone_size: -
j_call: TRBJ2-7
cdr3_aa: CSALSSTYEQYF
cdr3_nt: TGCAGCGCCCTTTCTTCTACCTACGAGCAGTACTTC

v_call: TRBV7-7
cdr3_length: 12
d_call: -
clone_size: few
j_call: TRBJ1-1
cdr3_aa: CASSPRGFVAFF
cdr3_nt: TGTGCCAGCAGCCCCCGGGGTTTCGTCGCTTTCTTT

v_call: TRBV4-1
cdr3_length: 13
d_call: -
clone_size: many
j_call: TRBJ1-4
cdr3_aa: CASSRILNEKLFF
cdr3_nt: TGCGCCAGCAGCCGGATCCTTAATGAAAAACTGTTTTTT

v_call: TRBV4-3
cdr3_length: 18
d_call: -
clone_size: -
j_call: TRBJ2-3
cdr3_aa: CASSTTGDAWAETDTQYF
cdr3_nt: TGCGCCAGCAGCACCACCGGAGATGCATGGGCTGAAACAGATACGCAGTATTTT

v_call: TRBV12-3/TRBV12-4
cdr3_length: 16
d_call: TRBD1
clone_size: many
j_call: TRBJ2-5
cdr3_aa: CASSPSDRGPQETQYF
cdr3_nt: TGTGCCAGCAGTCCCTCGGACAGGGGGCCCCAAGAGACCCAGTACTTC